Each of the 32 T cell receptor beta chains below was sequenced from the same sample in a study of post-analysis software for immune sequencing data. These receptors have no identified antigens. Study findings and constraints: Four or five TRBV segments were more frequent in patients than controls; TRBV5-6, TRBV5-1 and TRBV20-1 belonged to this group.

The TCR beta cDNA libraries contained unique molecular identifiers. TCRdb ran MiXCR on the PCR reads and lists one entry per CDR3 protein. Of about 770,000 distinct CDR3 sequences listed, roughly 46% were seen once; the top ten hold roughly 5.2%. Sequencing was performed on blood. Every receptor here comes from a girl aged 10-17 years with multiple sclerosis.

This clonotype was seen more than once but under ten times. This rearrangement joins TRBV14 to TRBJ2-3, with 7 bases lining up with TRBD1. Unmatched junction bases numbered 8, after V lost 3 bases and J lost 2 bases. CDR1 is SGHDN, CDR2 FVKESK, per germline. The CDR3 is made up of 16 amino acids. The CDR3 sequence is CASSHVRDSITDTQYF. In DNA, the CDR3 is TGTGCCAGCAGCCACGTCCGGGACAGCATCACAGATACGCAGTATTTT.

V is TRBV28 and J is TRBJ2-5, with unresolved D. This CDR3 comprises 14 residues. Germline V gives CDR1 MDHEN, CDR2 SYDVKM. V gave up 6 bases and J gave up 0 bases, with 11 bases separating them. CDR3 region: CASSLAVDQETQYF. The CDR3 coding sequence is TGTGCCAGCAGCCTTGCGGTCGACCAAGAGACCCAGTACTTC.

This chain connects TRBV7-8 to TRBJ2-3; D may be TRBD1 (6 bases). This CDR3 has 17 amino acids. Trimming removed 2 bases from V and 1 base from J, with 16 bases in between. Germline CDR1 SGHVS, CDR2 FQNEAQ. CDR3 in amino acids: CASSLTGMGRGTDTQYF. CDR3 in DNA: TGTGCCAGCAGCTTAACAGGGATGGGAAGGGGCACAGATACGCAGTATTTT. The whole variable domain, remainder taken from reference TRBV7-8 and TRBJ2-3, is GAGVSQSPRYKVAKRGQDVALRCDPISGHVSLFWYQQALGQGPEFLTYFQNEAQLDKSGLPSDRFFAERPEGSVSTLKIQRTQQEDSAVYLCASSLTGMGRGTDTQYFGPGTRLTVL.

The chain couples TRBV5-1 to TRBJ2-1, with 12 bases lining up with TRBD2. The V segment lost 3 bases and the J segment 5 bases; nucleotides outside the gene matches: 18. The CDR3 runs 20 residues. Germline-derived CDR1 and CDR2 are SGHRS and YFSETQ. CDR3 sequence (DNA): TGCGCCAGCAGCTCGACCCGACTAGCGGGAGCGAAGGTTCCCAACAATGAGCAGTTCTTC. The encoded protein is CASSSTRLAGAKVPNNEQFF.

V and J are TRBV12-3 or TRBV12-4 and TRBJ1-2, with no clear D. This CDR3 spans 15 amino acids. V gave up 0 bases and J gave up 0 bases, with 8 bases separating them. This CDR3 is CASSLAAAANYGYTF. DNA for the CDR3: TGTGCCAGCAGTTTAGCGGCGGCAGCTAACTATGGCTACACCTTC.

A few counts support this clonotype. The chain couples TRBV20-1 to TRBJ2-5; D is ambiguous. This CDR3 has 13 residues. Trimming removed 1 base from V and 4 bases from J, with 10 bases in between. Germline V CDR1 and CDR2: DFQATT, SNEGSKA (reference sequence). The CDR3 coding sequence is TGCAGTGCTAGAGCCTCGGGCATAGAGACCCAGTACTTC. This codes for CSARASGIETQYF.

This clonotype was counted between two and nine times. This chain uses TRBV29-1 with TRBJ1-2, with D tentatively TRBD1 (6 bases). Deletions cut 7 bases from V and 7 bases from J, with 16 bases between. The CDR3 consists of 12 residues. Per the germline V gene, CDR1 is SQVTM and CDR2 is ANQGSEA. As DNA, the CDR3 is TGCAGCGCGGACACAGGGTTTGGTGGCTACACCTTC. It translates to CSADTGFGGYTF. The variable domain in full, completed from reference TRBV29-1 and TRBJ1-2, reads SAVISQKPSRDICQRGTSLTIQCQVDSQVTMMFWYRQQPGQSLTLIATANQGSEATYESGFVIDKFPISRPNLTFSTLTVSNMSPEDSSIYLCSADTGFGGYTFGSGTRLTVV.

The J gene is TRBJ2-1, the V gene TRBV29-1; TRBD2 might be the D (6 bases). This CDR3 spans 15 amino acids. V was cut by 3 bases and J by 2 bases, with 14 bases left in between. The germline V gene has CDR1 SQVTM and CDR2 ANQGSEA. The CDR3 spells CSVDFWGETYNEQFF. The DNA for the CDR3 is TGCAGCGTTGATTTTTGGGGGGAGACCTACAATGAGCAGTTCTTC.

This clonotype was found a few times. The J gene is TRBJ2-5, the V gene TRBV6-5, with 10 bases that match TRBD2. Germline loops: CDR1 MNHEY, CDR2 SVGAGI. The V and J ends lost 0 bases and 5 bases, in that order; junction bases with no gene match: 6. CDR3 length: 16 amino acids. CDR3 sequence: CASSYSVLAGVETQYF. In DNA form, the CDR3 reads TGTGCCAGCAGTTACTCAGTCCTAGCGGGAGTCGAGACCCAGTACTTC.

The gene calls are TRBV6-1 and TRBJ2-3, with TRBD1 identical over 9 bases. Germline assignment: CDR1 MNHNS and CDR2 SASEGT. This CDR3 has 16 amino acids. V was clipped by 6 bases and J by 5 bases; unmatched bases: 12. CDR3 region: CASRTLGTGKIDTQYF. The CDR3 DNA reads TGTGCCAGCAGGACGCTTGGGACAGGGAAGATAGATACGCAGTATTTT.

V is TRBV5-1 and J is TRBJ1-1; 8 nucleotides match TRBD1. CDR3 length equals 18 residues. Germline-derived CDR1 and CDR2 are SGHRS and YFSETQ. V shed 4 bases, J shed 0 bases, and the junction held 14 bases outside the gene matches. The CDR3 region is CASSPLGRGQRMNTEAFF. CDR3 nucleotide sequence: TGCGCCAGCAGCCCTTTGGGCAGGGGGCAGAGGATGAACACTGAAGCTTTCTTT.

Only a few counts were recorded for this clonotype. This chain uses TRBV20-1 with TRBJ1-1; D uncertain. Trimming stripped 0 bases from V and 0 bases from J, with 5 bases between. Germline CDR1 reads DFQATT; CDR2 reads SNEGSKA (reference sequence). The length of the CDR3 is 13 residues. CDR3: CSARDAVNTEAFF. The CDR3 DNA reads as TGCAGTGCTAGAGATGCAGTGAACACTGAAGCTTTCTTT.

The chain employs TRBV29-1 and TRBJ2-4; D remains unclear. V lost 5 bases, J lost 0 bases, and 5 bases lay in between. Germline V gives CDR1 SQVTM, CDR2 ANQGSEA. The CDR3 sequence is 12 residues long. The CDR3 DNA is TGCAGCGTTTATTTAGCCAAAAACATTCAGTACTTC. The encoded protein is CSVYLAKNIQYF.

This clonotype was seen many times. A junction boundary mismatches the germline segment, possibly from a read error. The chain combines TRBV7-2 with TRBJ2-1; 8 nucleotides agree with TRBD1. Germline loops: CDR1 SGHTA, CDR2 FQGNSA. This CDR3 spans 15 amino acids. The CDR3 loop is CASSLDRGSYNEQFF. The CDR3 nucleotides read TGTGCCAGCAGTTTAGACAGGGGCTCCTACAATGAGCAGTTCTTC.

A few counts support this clonotype. This chain uses TRBV7-2 with TRBJ2-7; no definite D call. Trimming left V 1 base short and J 3 bases short, with 13 bases between. The CDR3 spans 15 residues. Germline CDR1 reads SGHTA; CDR2 reads FQGNSA. CDR3 in DNA: TGTGCCAGCAGCTTAGTAGGCGTCAGCTTCTACGAGCAGTACTTC. Amino acid sequence: CASSLVGVSFYEQYF.

The sample holds a few counts of this clonotype. This chain connects TRBV2 to TRBJ2-7; TRBD2 might be the D (5 bases). Germline CDR1 SNHLY, CDR2 FYNNEI. CDR3 length: 12 residues. Trimming shortened V by 10 bases and J by 2 bases, and 12 bases separated the two germline ends. The CDR3 protein is CATTSGAYEQYF. The CDR3 DNA sequence: TGTGCCACTACGAGCGGTGCCTACGAGCAGTACTTC.

The rearrangement links TRBV7-9 to TRBJ1-4; 9 nucleotides agree with TRBD1. There are 13 residues in the CDR3. Germline V gene data show CDR1 as SEHNR and CDR2 as FQNEAQ (reference sequence). V was pared by 7 bases and J by 7 bases, with 4 bases of the junction left unmatched. In DNA, the CDR3 is TGTGCCAGCATGGACAGGGGCCGTGAAAAACTGTTTTTT. Its translation: CASMDRGREKLFF. The complete variable domain, with remaining parts taken from reference TRBV7-9 and TRBJ1-4, reads DTGVSQNPRHKITKRGQNVTFRCDPISEHNRLYWYRQTLGQGPEFLTYFQNEAQLEKSRLLSDRFSAERPKGSFSTLEIQRTEQGDSAMYLCASMDRGREKLFFGSGTQLSVL.

This clonotype has a handful of counts. V is TRBV20-1 and J is TRBJ1-5; no clear D. This CDR3 comprises 13 residues. V lost 6 bases and J lost 4, with 13 bases in between. CDR1 and CDR2 (germline): DFQATT, SNEGSKA (reference sequence). CDR3: CSAPSRRNQPQHF. The DNA for the CDR3 is TGCAGTGCGCCGAGCAGGCGGAATCAGCCCCAGCATTTT.

On this clonotype: Germline is not matched at one junction end, which may reflect a read error. The CDR3 is CASSWRPSSYNGQFF. The CDR3 region has the DNA TGTGCCAGCAGTTGGCGGCCAAGCTCCTACAATGGGCAGTTCTTC. The V and J genes are TRBV28 and TRBJ2-1; the D is unclear. The CDR3 runs 15 residues. The germline gives CDR1 MDHEN, CDR2 SYDVKM.

This clonotype appeared a few times. In DNA, the CDR3 is TGTGCCAGCAGCCCCTCGCGGGGCACAGATACGCAGTATTTT. Translation: CASSPSRGTDTQYF. The chain carries TRBV7-2 and TRBJ2-3, with D possibly TRBD2 on 5 matching bases. The CDR3 loop spans 14 amino acids. Germline CDR1 reads SGHTA; CDR2 reads FQGNSA. V lost 5 bases and J 1 base, leaving 10 bases between the germline ends.

In its sample, this clonotype was seen a few times. The chain has TRBV7-4 and TRBJ1-4, with D unclear. Trimming removed 7 bases from V and 8 bases from J, with 8 bases in between. The CDR3 totals 11 residues. Germline CDR1 reads SGHVT; CDR2 reads SQSDAQ. DNA for the CDR3: TGTGCCAGCACCCTGGTGGAAAAACTGTTTTTT. Translated: CASTLVEKLFF.

This clonotype was recorded once. DNA of the CDR3: TGTGCCAGCAGTCGCGGGAGGGCTCAGACGACCCAGTACTTC. It yields the protein CASSRGRAQTTQYF. V is TRBV6-5 and J is TRBJ2-5; 9 bases line up with TRBD2. The germline V gene encodes CDR1 MNHEY and CDR2 SVGAGI. The CDR3 loop spans 14 amino acids. V dropped 5 bases and J dropped 7; count of bases not matched to a gene: 8.

V gene TRBV15 combines with J gene TRBJ2-7; D unresolved. Between the trimmed V and J ends, which lost 0 bases and 2 bases, there was a span of 8 bases. CDR3 length equals 14 residues. The germline CDR1 and CDR2 sequences are LNHNV and YYDKDF (reference sequence). CDR3 sequence: CATSRDPHPYEQYF. CDR3 nucleotide sequence: TGTGCCACCAGCAGAGATCCCCACCCCTACGAGCAGTACTTC.

This sequence joins TRBV10-3 and TRBJ2-7, with 7 bases fitting TRBD1. With V trimmed by 3 bases and J by 2 bases, 4 bases remained unmatched. The CDR3 is 14 amino acids. The germline CDR1 and CDR2 sequences are ENHRY and SYGVKD. The CDR3 is CAISETGVTYEQYF. The DNA of the CDR3 is TGTGCCATCAGTGAAACAGGGGTGACCTACGAGCAGTACTTC.

This clonotype has only a few counts. CDR3 sequence reads: CASTKTPNEQFF. CDR3 nucleotide sequence: TGTGCCAGCACTAAAACTCCCAATGAGCAGTTCTTC. The V and J genes are TRBV7-2 and TRBJ2-1, with no clear D. The CDR3 is 12 residues long. V was pared by 7 bases and J by 6 bases, with 10 bases between. The germline V gene encodes CDR1 SGHTA and CDR2 FQGNSA. The full variable domain, its missing parts supplied by reference TRBV7-2 and TRBJ2-1, is GAGVSQSPSNKVTEKGKDVELRCDPISGHTALYWYRQSLGQGLEFLIYFQGNSAPDKSGLPSDRFSAERTGGSVSTLTIQRTQQEDSAVYLCASTKTPNEQFFGPGTRLTVL.

This clonotype was recorded a few times. Here the CDR3 DNA reads TGTGCCAGCTCCAAGCGGGGGACCTACAATGAGCAGTTCTTC. Translation: CASSKRGTYNEQFF. This chain joins TRBV13 and TRBJ2-1, with TRBD2 identical over 8 bases. Germline CDR1 is PRHDT and CDR2 is FYEKMQ (reference sequence). The CDR3 totals 14 residues. Unmatched junction bases numbered 5, after V lost 8 bases and J lost 2 bases. Filled out from reference TRBV13 and TRBJ2-1, the complete variable domain reads AAGVIQSPRHLIKEKRETATLKCYPIPRHDTVYWYQQGPGQDPQFLISFYEKMQSDKGSIPDRFSAQQFSDYHSELNMSSLELGDSALYFCASSKRGTYNEQFFGPGTRLTVL.

V usage is TRBV5-1 and J usage is TRBJ2-7; D is possibly TRBD1 (6 bases). The length of the CDR3 is 14 residues. Trimming shortened V by 2 bases and J by 6 bases, and 15 bases separated the two germline ends. CDR1 is SGHRS, CDR2 YFSETQ, per germline. Here the CDR3 DNA reads TGCGCCAGCAGCTTTAGGCAGGGGAACGGCGAGCAGTACTTC. This codes for CASSFRQGNGEQYF.

This clonotype showed up just once. In DNA, the CDR3 is TGTGCCAGCAGCGTTACTCAGGACTCCTACAATGAGCAGTTCTTC. Protein: CASSVTQDSYNEQFF. This chain joins TRBV7-3 and TRBJ2-1; the D is unclear. CDR1 and CDR2 (germline): SGHTA, FQGTGA. V was cut by 5 bases and J by 0 bases, with 11 bases left in between. The CDR3 is 15 amino acids.

The chain employs TRBV6-5 and TRBJ1-1, with a possible D match to TRBD1 (5 bases). V was shortened by 8 bases and J by 3 bases, with 16 bases between the two germline ends. CDR1 and CDR2 (germline): MNHEY, SVGAGI. The CDR3 sequence is 14 residues long. CDR3: CASGGETADTEAFF. The CDR3 region has the DNA TGTGCCAGCGGGGGTGAGACAGCGGACACTGAAGCTTTCTTT.

The DNA for the CDR3 is TGTGCCAGCAGCTCTCTAGGTAGCGGCTACGACGGATTGGGTACGCAGTATTTT. It is translated as CASSSLGSGYDGLGTQYF. The chain carries TRBV7-3 and TRBJ2-3, with D tentatively TRBD2 (6 bases). The germline V gene encodes CDR1 SGHTA and CDR2 FQGTGA. V lost 4 bases, J lost 8 bases, and 28 bases lay in between. The CDR3 has 18 residues. Full variable domain (missing parts from reference TRBV7-3 and TRBJ2-3): GAGVSQTPSNKVTEKGKYVELRCDPISGHTALYWYRQSLGQGPEFLIYFQGTGAADDSGLPNDRFFAVRPEGSVSTLKIQRTERGDSAVYLCASSSLGSGYDGLGTQYFGPGTRLTVL.

The V gene is TRBV20-1, the J gene TRBJ1-5; a possible D gene is TRBD1 (5 bases). CDR1 and CDR2 (germline): DFQATT, SNEGSKA (reference sequence). This CDR3 contains 14 residues. V was clipped by 0 bases and J by 4 bases, with 10 bases between them. CDR3 coding DNA: TGCAGTGCTAGAGATCTATCAGGGAATCAGCCCCAGCATTTT. Its protein is CSARDLSGNQPQHF.

This clonotype was detected only a few times. The V and J genes are TRBV7-9 and TRBJ1-2; D ambiguous. The CDR3 length is 14 residues. Trimming left V 3 bases short and J 1 base short, with 9 bases between. Germline assignment: CDR1 SEHNR and CDR2 FQNEAQ (reference sequence). The CDR3 protein is CASSFGESNYGYTF. In DNA, the CDR3 is TGTGCCAGCAGCTTCGGGGAAAGTAACTATGGCTACACCTTC.